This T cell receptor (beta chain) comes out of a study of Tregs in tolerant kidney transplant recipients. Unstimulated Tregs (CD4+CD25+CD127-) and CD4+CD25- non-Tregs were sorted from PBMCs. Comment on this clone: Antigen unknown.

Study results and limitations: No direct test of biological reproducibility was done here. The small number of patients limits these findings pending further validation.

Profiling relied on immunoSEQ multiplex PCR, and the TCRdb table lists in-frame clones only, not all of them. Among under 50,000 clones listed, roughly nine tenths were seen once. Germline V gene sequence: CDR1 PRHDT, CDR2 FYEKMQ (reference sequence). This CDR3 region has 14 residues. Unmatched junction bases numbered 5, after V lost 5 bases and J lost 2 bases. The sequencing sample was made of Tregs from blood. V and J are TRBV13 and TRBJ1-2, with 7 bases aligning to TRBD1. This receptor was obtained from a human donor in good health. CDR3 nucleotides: TGTGCCAGCAGCCGCGACAGGGCCAACTATGGCTACACCTTC. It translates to CASSRDRANYGYTF.